The present T cell receptor (beta chain) was sequenced within a study of CD8+ T cells in alopecia areata. Study-wide findings and caveats: Resident alphabeta T-cell populations of normal skin are likewise subject to sequencing in scalp samples. Sharing of TCRs across patients appeared less clear than in mice, possibly for HLA-related reasons.

The germline gives CDR1 LNHDA, CDR2 SQIVND (reference sequence). The CDR3 extends over 15 amino acids. The V end was cut by 5 bases, the J end by 1 base, with 15 bases between. Researchers picked out CD4+ and CD8+ T cells from PBMCs by sorting. About this clone: As yet, its antigen is unknown.

RNA extraction was followed by reverse transcription into cDNA, which acted as the sequencing template. Sequencing used immunoSEQ multiplex PCR; TCRdb keeps in-frame clones, though not all of them. The sample has 150,000 or so clones, roughly 50% seen once. Material for sequencing was CD4+ T cells sorted from blood. The V and J genes are TRBV19 and TRBJ2-7; D may be TRBD1 (5 bases). This receptor was taken from a human donor in good health. CDR3 sequence reads: CASSLLVGASYEQYF. In nucleotides, the CDR3 is TGTGCCAGTAGTTTACTGGTAGGGGCATCCTACGAGCAGTACTTC. The variable domain in full, completed from reference TRBV19 and TRBJ2-7, reads DGGITQSPKYLFRKEGQNVTLSCEQNLNHDAMYWYRQDPGQGLRLIYYSQIVNDFQKGDIAEGYSVSREKKESFPLTVTSAQKNPTAFYLCASSLLVGASYEQYFGPGTRLTVT.